Detailed here is one T cell receptor beta chain. Its antigen is undetermined. The data originate from a study of circulating and synovial CD4+ cells in juvenile arthritis. Notes on the study in general: Circulating pathogenic-like lymphocytes shared a substantially higher fraction of CDR3 sequences with synovium than bulk blood.

The assay was immunoSEQ multiplex PCR, and TCRdb's table has in-frame clones only and misses some. The sample holds roughly 32,000 clones, 90% to 95% seen once. Deletions cut 1 base from V and 7 bases from J, with 7 bases between. The CDR3 runs 12 residues. In germline, CDR1 is SGHDN, CDR2 FVKESK. This receptor was identified in a human donor with juvenile idiopathic arthritis. The rearrangement uses TRBV14 and TRBJ2-5; D unresolved. The material sequenced was CD4+ T cells from blood. For the CDR3, the DNA is TGTGCCAGCAGCCAAGCAAGCGCGACCCAGTACTTC. The encoded protein is CASSQASATQYF.